This TCR beta chain was sequenced during a study of cytomegalovirus exposure and HLA in healthy donors. The study, taken as a whole, reports: Whilst most TCR sequences proved rare, a subset of public TCRs occurred across many donors. When a later analysis compared HLA-associated TCR beta chains with equally common others, the HLA-associated chains turned out to be more clonally expanded and to have lower generation probabilities.

This clone was counted a few times. The antigen remains undetermined. V lost 2 bases to trimming and J lost 3 bases; unmatched junction nucleotides: 4. This CDR3 is built from 14 residues. Germline loops: CDR1 SGHAT, CDR2 FQNNGV. PCR involved 60 Vbeta and 13 Jbeta primers. Libraries were prepared by immunoSEQ multiplex PCR; TCRdb keeps only in-frame clonotypes and omits some of them. The sample carries fewer than 150,000 clones, about 80% recorded once. The source material was PBMCs. The chain employs TRBV11-2 and TRBJ2-7; 7 bases fit TRBD2. The receptor comes from a man in his sixties in good health and CMV-seropositive. DNA of the CDR3: TGTGCCAGCAGCTTACTCAGCGGGGTCTACGAGCAGTACTTC. Translated: CASSLLSGVYEQYF.